Reported below is one T cell receptor beta chain. Its cognate antigen has yet to be identified. No much larger clonotype is one base removed from it; base qualities were not supplied. The treatment or condition label of this sample denotes: around 19 received Ad26.COV2.S at low or high dose, single or two shots; 5 received placebo; per-sample allocation not given. Repertoires of vaccine and placebo recipients were sequenced from samples taken on day 63 after the first injection. Between 29 July and 7 August 2020, Cohort 1b enrolled some 25 adults aged 18-55 years at one site in Boston, USA. As a vaccine, Ad26.COV2.S was a replication-incompetent adenovirus type 26 vector that expressed a prefusion-stabilized SARS-CoV-2 spike protein derived from the original Wuhan strain. The immunoSEQ Assay was the method used to sequence TCRbeta CDR3 regions. After extraction, genomic DNA underwent amplification by bias-controlled multiplex PCR, followed by high-throughput sequencing. On the authors' methods: To quantify the absolute abundance of every unique TCRbeta CDR3 region, sequences were collapsed and filtered. Usable DNA was measured by amplifying reference genes present in all nucleated cells, and TCRbeta template counts were normalized to that usable DNA to estimate T cell fraction. Repertoire TCRs were annotated as SARS-CoV-2-specific when V gene, CDR3 amino acid sequence and J gene were exactly matched to a known reactive TCR set. The reference SARS-CoV-2 TCR set was derived from MIRA and filtered for enrichment in COVID-19-positive ImmuneCODE repertoires, a step that removed public or cross-reactive TCRs. Drawing on the MIRA antigens, annotated TCRs were analysed further at the level of specific ORF or position within ORF. Breadth was defined as the number of annotated unique rearrangements divided by the total number of unique productive rearrangements, and depth was defined as the summed frequency of the annotated unique rearrangements. Group comparisons of TCR breadth used two-sided Wilcoxon rank-sum tests. In TCRdb, the immuneACCESS table is reduced to in-frame sequences with V and J assigned. These tables do not hold every clone; where another copy was compared, an unresolved V gene accounts for under half, and the others remain unexplained. The V and J calls and clone size were taken over from that table, and D and trimming were inferred from the DNA. The sample profile shows around 300,000 clones; approximately 86% of them were found once. The ten most abundant clones make up about 10% of the sample.

This sample stems from a study of Ad26.COV2.S vaccination and SARS-CoV-2 variants (dated by TCRdb to about 2021). Turning to the overall study: Vaccine-arm donors were drawn from COV1001, a multicentre, randomized, double-blind, placebo-controlled phase I-IIa trial of Ad26.COV2.S in healthy adults. Investigators did not know the trial group allocation while performing experiments and assessing outcomes. Ad26.COV2.S was given intramuscularly at 5x10^10 or 1x10^11 viral particles, as a single shot or as two shots 56 days apart. The TCR-sequenced set comprised around 30 samples: approximately 19 Ad26.COV2.S vaccine recipients, 5 placebo recipients and 8 SARS-CoV-2 convalescent individuals. The specificity and breadth of SARS-CoV-2-reactive T cell receptors after Ad26.COV2.S vaccination were assessed by TCRbeta repertoire sequencing. Trial participants were randomized into five groups of five: low-dose or high-dose Ad26.COV2.S given once or twice, or placebo on both occasions.

General study outcomes and caveats: Vaccine and placebo recipients had comparable non-spike TCR breadth, which fits with the vaccine containing only spike. After vaccination, substantial breadth of spike-specific CD8+ and CD4+ T cell responses was reported. Comparing responses between vaccine doses or regimens was not something the study was powered to do. Higher spike-specific TCR breadth was observed in Ad26.COV2.S recipients than in placebo recipients (P = 0.0014). According to the authors, total T cell responses may have been underestimated by the TCR breadth and depth analyses.

The CDR3 holds 17 amino acids from the cysteine to the phenylalanine. The sequence is cut down to CDR3 DNA, 51 bases in frame from base 1. The chain joins TRBV21-1 to TRBJ2-2. TRBV21-1 is shown as a pseudogene. This receptor was identified in a person between 18 and 60 years old who received the Ad26.COV2.S COVID-19 vaccine or a placebo. The material sequenced was peripheral blood, taken in a trial of Ad26.COV2.S vaccine versus placebo. In nucleotides, the sequence is TGTGCCAGCAGCAAACCGGGGTGGGCAGGGTTGAGCGGGGAGCTGTTTTTT. It codes for CASSKPGWAGLSGELFF.